This is a list of T cell receptor beta chains from one sample in a study of shared clonotypes between healthy human individuals. This table comes from immunoSEQ multiplex PCR, and its TCRdb copy is limited to in-frame clones, with some not included. Here the sample spans about 2 million clones, roughly 96% being singletons. Sequencing input: naive CD4+ T cells sorted from blood. Receptors originate from a man aged 18 to 29 in good health. Both conserved end residues are part of each CDR3. The order of the fields is V gene, J gene, CDR3 length, D gene, CDR3 protein. The D gene is left open where the match is weak.

TRBV18	TRBJ1-2	14	.	CASSPGRQTYGYTF
TRBV7-2	TRBJ2-7	14	TRBD1	CASSAGQGPYEQYF
TRBV7-2	TRBJ1-2	13	.	CASSKGTPHGYTF
TRBV27	TRBJ1-2	14	.	CASSLTGTHYGYTF
TRBV25-1	TRBJ1-5	11	.	CASPLNQPQHF
TRBV29-1	TRBJ2-5	11	.	CSEAVQETQYF
TRBV29-1	TRBJ2-3	15	TRBD1	CSVEKTGDDTDTQYF
TRBV19	TRBJ1-5	15	TRBD1	CASTPTGQSNQPQHF
TRBV19	.	16	TRBD2	CASSIAGTIHSYEQYF
TRBV6-6	TRBJ1-6	15	TRBD1	CASSSPGQGHSPLHF
TRBV27	TRBJ1-6	14	.	CASSLGYLNSPLHF
TRBV2	TRBJ1-2	16	TRBD1	CASSEVGQGTNYGYTF
TRBV7-8	TRBJ1-1	14	TRBD1	CASSPRQGGGEAFF
TRBV7-8	TRBJ1-2	12	.	CASSFKGDGYTF
TRBV4-3	TRBJ2-2	16	.	CASSQEGSRNTGELFF
TRBV4-1	TRBJ1-1	15	TRBD1	CASSPDVDRGTEAFF